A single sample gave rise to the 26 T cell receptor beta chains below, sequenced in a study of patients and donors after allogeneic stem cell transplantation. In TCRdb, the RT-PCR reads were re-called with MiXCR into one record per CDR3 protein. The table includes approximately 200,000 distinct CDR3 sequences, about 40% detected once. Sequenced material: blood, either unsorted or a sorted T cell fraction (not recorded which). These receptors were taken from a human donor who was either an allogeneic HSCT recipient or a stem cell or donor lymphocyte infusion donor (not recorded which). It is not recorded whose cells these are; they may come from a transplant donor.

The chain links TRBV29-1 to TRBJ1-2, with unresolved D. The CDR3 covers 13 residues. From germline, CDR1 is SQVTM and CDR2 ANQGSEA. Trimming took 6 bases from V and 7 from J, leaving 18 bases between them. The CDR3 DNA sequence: TGCAGCGTCGAGGAAGAGGAGGGTATTGGCTACACCTTC. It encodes CSVEEEEGIGYTF.

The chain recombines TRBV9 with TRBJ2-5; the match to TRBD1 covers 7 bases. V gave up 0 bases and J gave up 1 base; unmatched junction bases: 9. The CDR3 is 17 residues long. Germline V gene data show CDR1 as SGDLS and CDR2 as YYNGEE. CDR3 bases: TGTGCCAGCAGCGTAGCCCCGGACAGGCCCTTCCAAGAGACCCAGTACTTC. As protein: CASSVAPDRPFQETQYF.

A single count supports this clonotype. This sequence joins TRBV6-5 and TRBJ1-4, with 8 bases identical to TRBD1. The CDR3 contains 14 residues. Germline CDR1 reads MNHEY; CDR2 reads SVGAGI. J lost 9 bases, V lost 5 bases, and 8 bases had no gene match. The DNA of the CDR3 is TGTGCCAGCAGTCTTCAGACAGGGGCTCAAAAACTGTTTTTT. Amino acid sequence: CASSLQTGAQKLFF.

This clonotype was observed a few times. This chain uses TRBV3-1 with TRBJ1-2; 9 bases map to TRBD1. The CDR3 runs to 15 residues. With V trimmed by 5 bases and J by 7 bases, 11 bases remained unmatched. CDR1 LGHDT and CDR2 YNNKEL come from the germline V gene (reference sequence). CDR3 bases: TGTGCCAGCAGCTTCCACAGGGGGCTCCCTGCTGGCTACACCTTC. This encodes CASSFHRGLPAGYTF.

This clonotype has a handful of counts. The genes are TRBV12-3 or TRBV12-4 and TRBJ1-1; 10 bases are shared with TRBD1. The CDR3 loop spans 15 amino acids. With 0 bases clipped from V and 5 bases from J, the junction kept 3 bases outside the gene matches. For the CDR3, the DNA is TGTGCCAGCAGTTTAGCAGGGACAGGGGAGACTGAAGCTTTCTTT. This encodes CASSLAGTGETEAFF.

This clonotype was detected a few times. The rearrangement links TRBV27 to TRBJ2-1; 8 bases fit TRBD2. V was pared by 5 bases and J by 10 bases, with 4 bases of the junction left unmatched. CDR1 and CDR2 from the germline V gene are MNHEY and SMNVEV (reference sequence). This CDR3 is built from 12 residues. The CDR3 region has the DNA TGTGCCAGCAGTGGCTTAGCGGGGGAGCAGTTCTTC. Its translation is CASSGLAGEQFF.

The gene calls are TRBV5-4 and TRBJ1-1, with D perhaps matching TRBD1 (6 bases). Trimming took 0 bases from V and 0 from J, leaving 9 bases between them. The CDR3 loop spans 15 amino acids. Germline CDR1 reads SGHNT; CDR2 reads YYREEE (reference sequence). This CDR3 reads CASSLATGMNTEAFF. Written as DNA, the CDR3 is TGTGCCAGCAGCTTGGCCACAGGGATGAACACTGAAGCTTTCTTT.

This chain's CDR3 is CASHYGLARNNEQFF. In nucleotides, the CDR3 is TGTGCCAGCCACTACGGACTAGCGAGAAACAATGAGCAGTTCTTC. V gene TRBV11-2 combines with J gene TRBJ2-1, with 9 positions matching TRBD2. Germline V gene data show CDR1 as SGHAT and CDR2 as FQNNGV. The CDR3 consists of 15 residues. The V segment lost 8 bases and the J segment 5 bases; nucleotides outside the gene matches: 10.

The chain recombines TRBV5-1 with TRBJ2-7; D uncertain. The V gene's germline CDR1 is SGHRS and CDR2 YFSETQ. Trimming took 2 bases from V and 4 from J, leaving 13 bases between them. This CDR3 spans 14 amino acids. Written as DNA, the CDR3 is TGCGCCAGCAGCTTAGTAGTCGGCGAATACGAGCAGTACTTC. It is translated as CASSLVVGEYEQYF.

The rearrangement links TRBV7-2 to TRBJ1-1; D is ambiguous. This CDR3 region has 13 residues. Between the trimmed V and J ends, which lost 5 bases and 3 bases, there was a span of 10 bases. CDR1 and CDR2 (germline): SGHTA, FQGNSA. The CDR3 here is CASSNNRDTEAFF. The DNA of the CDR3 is TGTGCCAGCAGCAACAACCGAGACACTGAAGCTTTCTTT.

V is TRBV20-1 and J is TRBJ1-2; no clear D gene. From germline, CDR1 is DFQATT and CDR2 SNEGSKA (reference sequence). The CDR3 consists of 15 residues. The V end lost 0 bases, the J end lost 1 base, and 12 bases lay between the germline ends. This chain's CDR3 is CSARDDQVINYGYTF. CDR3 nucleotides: TGCAGTGCTAGAGATGATCAGGTCATTAACTATGGCTACACCTTC.

As DNA, the CDR3 is TGTGCCAGCACCCGCGGTACCGAGAATGAAGCTTTCTTT. Residues: CASTRGTENEAFF. The rearrangement links TRBV21-1 to TRBJ1-1. TRBV21-1 is assigned pseudogene status. CDR3 length: 13 amino acids.

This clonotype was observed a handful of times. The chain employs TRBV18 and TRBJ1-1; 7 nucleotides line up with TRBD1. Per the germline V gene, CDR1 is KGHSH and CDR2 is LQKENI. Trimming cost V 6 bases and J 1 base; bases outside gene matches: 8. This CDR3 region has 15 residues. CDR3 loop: CASSRDRTGNTEAFF. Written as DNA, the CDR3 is TGTGCCAGCTCCCGGGATAGGACAGGGAACACTGAAGCTTTCTTT.

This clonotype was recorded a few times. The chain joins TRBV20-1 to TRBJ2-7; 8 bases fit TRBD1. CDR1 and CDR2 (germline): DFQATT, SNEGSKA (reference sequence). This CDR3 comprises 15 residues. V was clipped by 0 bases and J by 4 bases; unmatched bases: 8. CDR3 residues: CSARDHGQGIYEQYF. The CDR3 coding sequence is TGCAGTGCTAGAGATCACGGACAGGGTATTTACGAGCAGTACTTC.

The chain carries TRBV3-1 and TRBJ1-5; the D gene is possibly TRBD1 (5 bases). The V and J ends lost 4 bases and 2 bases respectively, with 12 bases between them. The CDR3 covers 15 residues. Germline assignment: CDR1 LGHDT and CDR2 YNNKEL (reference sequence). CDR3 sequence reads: CASSLRGDGNQPQHF. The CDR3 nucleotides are TGTGCCAGCAGCCTAAGGGGAGATGGCAATCAGCCCCAGCATTTT.

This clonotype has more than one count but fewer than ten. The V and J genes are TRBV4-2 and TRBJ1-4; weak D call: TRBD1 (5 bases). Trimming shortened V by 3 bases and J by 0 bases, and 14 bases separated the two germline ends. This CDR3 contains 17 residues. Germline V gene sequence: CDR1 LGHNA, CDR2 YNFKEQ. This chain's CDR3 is CASSHPTDRTTNEKLFF. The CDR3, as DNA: TGTGCCAGCAGCCACCCTACAGACAGAACAACTAATGAAAAACTGTTTTTT.

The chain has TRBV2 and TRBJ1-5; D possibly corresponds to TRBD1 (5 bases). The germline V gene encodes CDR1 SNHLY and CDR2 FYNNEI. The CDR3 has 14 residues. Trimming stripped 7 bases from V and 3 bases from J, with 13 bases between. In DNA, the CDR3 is TGTGCCAGCAACGAAGGGGCAGTCAATCAGCCCCAGCATTTT. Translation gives CASNEGAVNQPQHF. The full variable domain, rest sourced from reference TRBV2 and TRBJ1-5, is EPEVTQTPSHQVTQMGQEVILRCVPISNHLYFYWYRQILGQKVEFLVSFYNNEISEKSEIFDDQFSVERPDGSNFTLKIRSTKLEDSAMYFCASNEGAVNQPQHFGDGTRLSIL.

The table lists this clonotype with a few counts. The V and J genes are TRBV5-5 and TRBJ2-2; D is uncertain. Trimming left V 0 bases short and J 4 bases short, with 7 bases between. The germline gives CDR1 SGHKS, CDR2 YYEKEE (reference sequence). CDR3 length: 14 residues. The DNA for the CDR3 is TGTGCCAGCAGCTTGGCGGGTTCCACCGGGGAGCTGTTTTTT. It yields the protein CASSLAGSTGELFF.

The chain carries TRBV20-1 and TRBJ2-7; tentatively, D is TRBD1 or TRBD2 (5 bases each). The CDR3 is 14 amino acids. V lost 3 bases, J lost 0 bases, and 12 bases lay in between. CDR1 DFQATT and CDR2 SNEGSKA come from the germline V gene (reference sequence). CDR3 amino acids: CSARLGPTSYEQYF. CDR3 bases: TGCAGTGCTAGGTTGGGACCCACCTCCTACGAGCAGTACTTC.

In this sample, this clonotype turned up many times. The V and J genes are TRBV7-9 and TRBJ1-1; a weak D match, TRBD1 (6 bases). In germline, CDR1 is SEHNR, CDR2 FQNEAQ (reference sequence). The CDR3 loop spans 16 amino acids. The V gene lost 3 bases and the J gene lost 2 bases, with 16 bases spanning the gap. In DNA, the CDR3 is TGTGCCAGCAGCTTCCCCTCTGACAGGCAAAACACTGAAGCTTTCTTT. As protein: CASSFPSDRQNTEAFF.

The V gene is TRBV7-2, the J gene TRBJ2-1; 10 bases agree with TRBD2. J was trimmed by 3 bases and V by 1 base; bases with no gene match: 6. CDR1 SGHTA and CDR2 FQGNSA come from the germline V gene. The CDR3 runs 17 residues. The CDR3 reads CASSLVSSGSFYNEQFF. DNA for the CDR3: TGTGCCAGCAGCTTAGTTTCTAGCGGGAGTTTCTACAATGAGCAGTTCTTC.

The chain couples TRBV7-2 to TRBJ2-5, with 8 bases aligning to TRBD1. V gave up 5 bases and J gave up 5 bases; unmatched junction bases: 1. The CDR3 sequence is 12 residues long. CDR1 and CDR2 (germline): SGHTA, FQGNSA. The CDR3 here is CASSRTGETQYF. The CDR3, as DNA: TGTGCCAGCAGCCGGACAGGGGAGACCCAGTACTTC.

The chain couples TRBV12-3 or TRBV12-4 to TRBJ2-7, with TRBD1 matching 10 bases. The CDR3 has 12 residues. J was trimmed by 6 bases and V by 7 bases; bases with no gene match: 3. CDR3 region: CASTGDRGEQYF. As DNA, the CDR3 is TGTGCCAGCACCGGGGACAGGGGCGAGCAGTACTTC.

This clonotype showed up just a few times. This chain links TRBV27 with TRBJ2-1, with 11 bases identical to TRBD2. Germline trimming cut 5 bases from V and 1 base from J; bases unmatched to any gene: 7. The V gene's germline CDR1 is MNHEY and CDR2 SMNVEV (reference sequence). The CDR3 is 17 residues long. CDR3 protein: CASSAGTSGRSYNEQFF. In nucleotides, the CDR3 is TGTGCCAGCAGTGCCGGGACTAGCGGTCGGTCCTACAATGAGCAGTTCTTC.

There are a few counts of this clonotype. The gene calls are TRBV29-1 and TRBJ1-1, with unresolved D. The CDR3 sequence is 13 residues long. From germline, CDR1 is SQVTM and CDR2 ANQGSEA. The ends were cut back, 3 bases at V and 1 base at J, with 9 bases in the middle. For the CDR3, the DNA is TGCAGCGTTGATTGGCCGAGGAACACTGAAGCTTTCTTT. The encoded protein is CSVDWPRNTEAFF.

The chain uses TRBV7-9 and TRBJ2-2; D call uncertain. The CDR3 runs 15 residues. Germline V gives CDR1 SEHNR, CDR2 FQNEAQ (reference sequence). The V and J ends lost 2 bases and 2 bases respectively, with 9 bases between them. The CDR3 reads CASSLPQTNTGELFF. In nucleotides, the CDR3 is TGTGCCAGCAGCTTACCACAGACTAACACCGGGGAGCTGTTTTTT.